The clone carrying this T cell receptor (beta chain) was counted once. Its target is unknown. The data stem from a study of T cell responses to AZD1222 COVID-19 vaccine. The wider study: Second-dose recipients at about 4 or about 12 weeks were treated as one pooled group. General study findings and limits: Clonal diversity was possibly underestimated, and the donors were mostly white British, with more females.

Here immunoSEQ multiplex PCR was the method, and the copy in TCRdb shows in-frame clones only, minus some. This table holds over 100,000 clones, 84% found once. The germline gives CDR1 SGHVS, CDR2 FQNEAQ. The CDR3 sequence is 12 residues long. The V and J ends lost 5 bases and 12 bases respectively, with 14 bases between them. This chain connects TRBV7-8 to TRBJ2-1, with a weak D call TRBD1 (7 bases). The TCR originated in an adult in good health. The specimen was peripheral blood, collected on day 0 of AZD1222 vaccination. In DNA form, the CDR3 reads TGTGCCAGCAGCCATGCGGGGACAGCGCAGTTCTTC. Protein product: CASSHAGTAQFF.